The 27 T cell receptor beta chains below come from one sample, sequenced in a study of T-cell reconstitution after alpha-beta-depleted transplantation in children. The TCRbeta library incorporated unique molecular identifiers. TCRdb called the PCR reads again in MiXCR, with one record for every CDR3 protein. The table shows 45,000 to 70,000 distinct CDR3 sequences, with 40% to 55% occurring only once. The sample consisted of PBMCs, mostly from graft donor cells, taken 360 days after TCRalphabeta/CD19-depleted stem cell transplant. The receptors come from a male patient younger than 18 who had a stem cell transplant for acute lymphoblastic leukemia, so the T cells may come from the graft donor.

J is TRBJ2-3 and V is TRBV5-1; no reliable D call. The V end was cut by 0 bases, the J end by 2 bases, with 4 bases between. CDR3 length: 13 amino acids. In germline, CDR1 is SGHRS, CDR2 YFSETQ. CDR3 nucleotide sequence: TGCGCCAGCAGCTTGGTTTTCACAGATACGCAGTATTTT. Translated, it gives CASSLVFTDTQYF.

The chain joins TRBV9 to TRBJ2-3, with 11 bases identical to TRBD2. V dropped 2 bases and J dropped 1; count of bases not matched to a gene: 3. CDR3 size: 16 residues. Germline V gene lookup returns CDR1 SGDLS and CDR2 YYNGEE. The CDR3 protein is CASSVTSGGRTDTQYF. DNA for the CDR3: TGTGCCAGCAGCGTTACTAGCGGGGGTCGCACAGATACGCAGTATTTT. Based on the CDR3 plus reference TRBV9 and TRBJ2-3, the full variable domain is DSGVTQTPKHLITATGQRVTLRCSPRSGDLSVYWYQQSLDQGLQFLIQYYNGEERAKGNILERFSAQQFPDLHSELNLSSLELGDSALYFCASSVTSGGRTDTQYFGPGTRLTVL.

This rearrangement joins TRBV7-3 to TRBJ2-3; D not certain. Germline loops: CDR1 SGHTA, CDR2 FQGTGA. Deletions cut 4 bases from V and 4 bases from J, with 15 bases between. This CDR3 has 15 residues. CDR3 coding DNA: TGTGCCAGCAGCTCGACTGGACCTCCCCCAGATACGCAGTATTTT. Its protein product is CASSSTGPPPDTQYF.

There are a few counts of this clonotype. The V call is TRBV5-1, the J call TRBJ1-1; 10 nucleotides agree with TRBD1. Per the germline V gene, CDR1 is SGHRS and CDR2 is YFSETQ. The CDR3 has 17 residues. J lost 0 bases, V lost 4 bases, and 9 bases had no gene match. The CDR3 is CASSVDGTGVMNTEAFF. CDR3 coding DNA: TGCGCCAGCAGCGTGGACGGGACAGGGGTAATGAACACTGAAGCTTTCTTT.

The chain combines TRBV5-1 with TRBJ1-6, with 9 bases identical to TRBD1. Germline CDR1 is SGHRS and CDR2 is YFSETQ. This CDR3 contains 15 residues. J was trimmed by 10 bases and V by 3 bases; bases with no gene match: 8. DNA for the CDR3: TGCGCCAGCAGCTCTACAGGGGGCGCTTCGTCACCCCTCCACTTT. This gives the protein CASSSTGGASSPLHF.

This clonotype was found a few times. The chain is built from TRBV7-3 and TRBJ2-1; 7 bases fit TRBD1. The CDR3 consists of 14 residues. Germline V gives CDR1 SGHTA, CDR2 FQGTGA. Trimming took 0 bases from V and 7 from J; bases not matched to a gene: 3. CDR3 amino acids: CASSLTGGRNEQFF. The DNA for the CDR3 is TGTGCCAGCAGCTTAACAGGGGGCAGAAATGAGCAGTTCTTC. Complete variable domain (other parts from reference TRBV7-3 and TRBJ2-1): GAGVSQTPSNKVTEKGKYVELRCDPISGHTALYWYRQSLGQGPEFLIYFQGTGAADDSGLPNDRFFAVRPEGSVSTLKIQRTERGDSAVYLCASSLTGGRNEQFFGPGTRLTVL.

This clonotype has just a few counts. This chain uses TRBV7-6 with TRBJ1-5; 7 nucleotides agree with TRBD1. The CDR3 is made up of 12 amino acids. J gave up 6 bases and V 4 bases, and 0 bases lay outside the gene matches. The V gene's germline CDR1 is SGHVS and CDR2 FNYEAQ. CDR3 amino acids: CASSSGGQPQHF. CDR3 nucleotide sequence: TGTGCCAGCAGCTCAGGGGGTCAGCCCCAGCATTTT.

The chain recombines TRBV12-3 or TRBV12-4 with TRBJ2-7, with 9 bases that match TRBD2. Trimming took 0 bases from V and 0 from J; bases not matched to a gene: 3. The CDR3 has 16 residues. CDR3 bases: TGTGCCAGCAGTTTAGCGCGGGGGGGTCCCTCCTACGAGCAGTACTTC. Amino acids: CASSLARGGPSYEQYF.

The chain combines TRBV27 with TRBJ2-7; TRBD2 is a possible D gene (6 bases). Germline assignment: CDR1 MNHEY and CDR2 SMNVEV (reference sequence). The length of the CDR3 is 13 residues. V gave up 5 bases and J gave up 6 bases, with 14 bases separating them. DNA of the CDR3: TGTGCCAGCAGTCCCTGGACTATAGCCGAGCAGTACTTC. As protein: CASSPWTIAEQYF.

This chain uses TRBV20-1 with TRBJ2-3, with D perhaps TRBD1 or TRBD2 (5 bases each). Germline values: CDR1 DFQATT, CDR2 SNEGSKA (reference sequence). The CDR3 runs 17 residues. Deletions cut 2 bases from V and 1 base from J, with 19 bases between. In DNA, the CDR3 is TGCAGTGCTAGATTATCGGTAGGGGAGACCCGCACAGATACGCAGTATTTT. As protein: CSARLSVGETRTDTQYF.

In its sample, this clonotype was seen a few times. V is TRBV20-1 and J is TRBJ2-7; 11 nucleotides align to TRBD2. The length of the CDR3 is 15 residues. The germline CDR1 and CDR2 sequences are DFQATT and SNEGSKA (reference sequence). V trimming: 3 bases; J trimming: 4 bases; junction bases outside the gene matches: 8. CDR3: CSASPGTSGWYEQYF. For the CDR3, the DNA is TGCAGTGCTAGTCCCGGGACTAGCGGTTGGTACGAGCAGTACTTC.

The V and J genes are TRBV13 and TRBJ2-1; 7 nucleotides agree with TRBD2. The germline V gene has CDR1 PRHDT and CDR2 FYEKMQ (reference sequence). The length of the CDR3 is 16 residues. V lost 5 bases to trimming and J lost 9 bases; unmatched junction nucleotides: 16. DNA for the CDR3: TGTGCCAGCAGCCCCCCCCCGGGAGGTTTGAATAGTGAGCAGTTCTTC. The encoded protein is CASSPPPGGLNSEQFF.

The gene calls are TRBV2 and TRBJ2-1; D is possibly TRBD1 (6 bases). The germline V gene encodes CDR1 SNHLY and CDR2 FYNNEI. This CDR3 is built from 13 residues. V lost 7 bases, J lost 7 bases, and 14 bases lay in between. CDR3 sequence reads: CASKTGYGNEQFF. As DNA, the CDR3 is TGTGCCAGCAAAACAGGGTATGGGAATGAGCAGTTCTTC.

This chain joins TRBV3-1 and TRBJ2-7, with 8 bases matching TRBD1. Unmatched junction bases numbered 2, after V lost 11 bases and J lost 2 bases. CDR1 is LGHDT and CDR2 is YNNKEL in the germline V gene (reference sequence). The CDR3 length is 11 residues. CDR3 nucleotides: TGTGCCTCGACAGGGGCCTACGAGCAGTACTTC. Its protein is CASTGAYEQYF.

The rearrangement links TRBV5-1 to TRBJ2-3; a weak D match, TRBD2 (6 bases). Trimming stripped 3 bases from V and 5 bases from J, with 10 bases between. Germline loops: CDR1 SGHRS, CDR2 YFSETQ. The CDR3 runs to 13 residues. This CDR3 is CASSYRGIDTQYF. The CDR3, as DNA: TGCGCCAGCAGCTACCGGGGGATAGATACGCAGTATTTT.

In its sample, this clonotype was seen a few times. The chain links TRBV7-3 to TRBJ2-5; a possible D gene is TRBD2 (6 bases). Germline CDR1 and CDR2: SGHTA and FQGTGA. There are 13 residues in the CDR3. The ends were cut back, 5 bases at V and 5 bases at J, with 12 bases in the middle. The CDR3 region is CASSLGGVETQYF. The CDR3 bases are TGTGCCAGCAGCCTAGGAGGGGTTGAGACCCAGTACTTC.

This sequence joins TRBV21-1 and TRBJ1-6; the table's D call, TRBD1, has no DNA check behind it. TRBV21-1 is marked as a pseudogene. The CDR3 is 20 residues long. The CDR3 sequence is CASSKGDRVRVCSYNSPLHF. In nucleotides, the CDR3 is TGTGCCAGCAGCAAAGGCGACAGGGTGCGGGTCTGCTCCTATAATTCACCCCTCCACTTT.

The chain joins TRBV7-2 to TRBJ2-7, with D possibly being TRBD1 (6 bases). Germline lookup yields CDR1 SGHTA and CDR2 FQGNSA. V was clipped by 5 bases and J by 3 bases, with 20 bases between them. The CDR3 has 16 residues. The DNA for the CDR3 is TGTGCCAGCAGCCCCAGCGAGGTTGCAGGGGACTACGAGCAGTACTTC. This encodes CASSPSEVAGDYEQYF.

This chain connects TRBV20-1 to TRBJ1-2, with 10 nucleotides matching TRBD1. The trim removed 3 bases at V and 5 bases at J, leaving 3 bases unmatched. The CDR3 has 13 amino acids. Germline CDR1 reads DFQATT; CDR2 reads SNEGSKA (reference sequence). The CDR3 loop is CSARTGGEYGYTF. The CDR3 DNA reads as TGCAGTGCTAGGACAGGGGGCGAGTATGGCTACACCTTC.

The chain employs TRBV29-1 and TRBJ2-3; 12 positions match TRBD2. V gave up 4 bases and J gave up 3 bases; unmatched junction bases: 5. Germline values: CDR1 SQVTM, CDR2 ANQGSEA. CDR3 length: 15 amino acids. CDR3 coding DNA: TGCAGCGTTGCCCCTAGCGGGGGGGCAACAGATACGCAGTATTTT. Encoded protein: CSVAPSGGATDTQYF.

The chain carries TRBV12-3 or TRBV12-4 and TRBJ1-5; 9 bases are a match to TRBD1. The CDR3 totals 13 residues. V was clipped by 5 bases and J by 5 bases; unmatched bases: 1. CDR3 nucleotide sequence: TGTGCCAGCAGTACAGGGGGCCATCAGCCCCAGCATTTT. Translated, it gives CASSTGGHQPQHF.

In DNA form, the CDR3 reads TGTGCCAGCAGTTCCTGGGACAGCGGGTTGTACTTC. Amino acid sequence: CASSSWDSGLYF. The chain links TRBV9 to TRBJ2-5; possibly TRBD1 for D (7 bases). Trimming pared 5 bases from V and 13 bases from J, leaving 18 bases between. From germline, CDR1 is SGDLS and CDR2 YYNGEE. This CDR3 spans 12 amino acids.

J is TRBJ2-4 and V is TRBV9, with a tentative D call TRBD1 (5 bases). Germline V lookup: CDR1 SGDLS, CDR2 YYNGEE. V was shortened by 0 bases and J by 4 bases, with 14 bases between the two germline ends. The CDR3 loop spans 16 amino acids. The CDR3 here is CASSVGGRQGKNIQYF. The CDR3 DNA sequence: TGTGCCAGCAGCGTAGGAGGAAGGCAGGGTAAAAACATTCAGTACTTC.

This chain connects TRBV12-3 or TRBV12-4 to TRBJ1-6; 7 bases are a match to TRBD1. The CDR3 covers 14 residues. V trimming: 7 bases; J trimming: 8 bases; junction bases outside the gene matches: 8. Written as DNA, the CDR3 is TGTGCCAGCACCCCGGACAGGTCCTATTCACCCCTCCACTTT. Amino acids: CASTPDRSYSPLHF.

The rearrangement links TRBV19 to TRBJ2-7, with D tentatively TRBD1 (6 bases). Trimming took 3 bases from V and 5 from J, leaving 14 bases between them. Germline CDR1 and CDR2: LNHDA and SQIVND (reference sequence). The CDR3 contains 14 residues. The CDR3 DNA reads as TGTGCCAGTAGTATTTCTCAGGGGCGCGACGAGCAGTACTTC. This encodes CASSISQGRDEQYF.

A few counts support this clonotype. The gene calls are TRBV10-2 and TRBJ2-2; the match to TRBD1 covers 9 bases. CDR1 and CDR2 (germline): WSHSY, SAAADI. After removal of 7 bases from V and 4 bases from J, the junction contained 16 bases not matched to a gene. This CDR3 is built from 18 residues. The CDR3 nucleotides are TGCGCCAGCACCAAGGGACAGGGAACTCCAGGGAGCACCGGGGAGCTGTTTTTT. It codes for CASTKGQGTPGSTGELFF.

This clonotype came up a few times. CDR3 coding DNA: TGTGCCAGCAGCCTAATTTGGGCCAACGTCCTGACTTTC. This sequence encodes CASSLIWANVLTF. The chain links TRBV11-2 to TRBJ2-6; no definite D call. The CDR3 contains 13 residues. Per the germline V gene, CDR1 is SGHAT and CDR2 is FQNNGV. Trimming removed 5 bases at V and 5 bases at J, with 7 bases between. The full variable domain, rest sourced from reference TRBV11-2 and TRBJ2-6, is EAGVAQSPRYKIIEKRQSVAFWCNPISGHATLYWYQQILGQGPKLLIQFQNNGVVDDSQLPKDRFSAERLKGVDSTLKIQPAKLEDSAVYLCASSLIWANVLTFGAGSRLTVL.